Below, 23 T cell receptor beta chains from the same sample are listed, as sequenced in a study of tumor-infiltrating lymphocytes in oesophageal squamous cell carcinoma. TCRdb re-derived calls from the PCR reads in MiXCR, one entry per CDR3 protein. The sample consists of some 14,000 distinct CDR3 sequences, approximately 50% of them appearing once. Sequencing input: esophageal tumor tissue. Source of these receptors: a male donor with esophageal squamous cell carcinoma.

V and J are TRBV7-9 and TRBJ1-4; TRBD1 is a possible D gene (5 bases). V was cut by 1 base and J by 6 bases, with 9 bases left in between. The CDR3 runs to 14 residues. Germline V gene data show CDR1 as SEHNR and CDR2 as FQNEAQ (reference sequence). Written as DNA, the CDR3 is TGTGCCAGCAGCTTAGGGGGACGTCATGAAAAACTGTTTTTT. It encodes CASSLGGRHEKLFF.

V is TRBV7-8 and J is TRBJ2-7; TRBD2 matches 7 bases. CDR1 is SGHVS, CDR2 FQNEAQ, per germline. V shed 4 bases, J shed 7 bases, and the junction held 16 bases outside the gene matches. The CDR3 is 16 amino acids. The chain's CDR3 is CASSSERGSSYNEQYF. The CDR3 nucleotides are TGTGCCAGCAGCTCAGAGCGCGGGAGTAGTTACAATGAGCAGTACTTC.

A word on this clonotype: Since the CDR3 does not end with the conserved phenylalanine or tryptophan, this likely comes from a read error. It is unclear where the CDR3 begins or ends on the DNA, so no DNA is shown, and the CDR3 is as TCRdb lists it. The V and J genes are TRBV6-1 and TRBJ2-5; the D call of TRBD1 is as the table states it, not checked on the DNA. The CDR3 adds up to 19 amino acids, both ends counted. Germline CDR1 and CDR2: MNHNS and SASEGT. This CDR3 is CASSEVGTAKINYGYTFGS.

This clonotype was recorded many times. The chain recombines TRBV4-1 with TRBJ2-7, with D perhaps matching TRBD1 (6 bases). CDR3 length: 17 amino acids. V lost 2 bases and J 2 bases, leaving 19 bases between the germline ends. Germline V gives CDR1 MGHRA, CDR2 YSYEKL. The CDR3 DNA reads TGCGCCAGCAGCCAAAAACCTAAGGGGACACAGACCTACGAGCAGTACTTC. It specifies CASSQKPKGTQTYEQYF.

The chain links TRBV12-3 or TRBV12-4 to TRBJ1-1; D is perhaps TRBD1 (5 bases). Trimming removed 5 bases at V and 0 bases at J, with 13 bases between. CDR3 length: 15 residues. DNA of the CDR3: TGTGCCAGCAGTAACCAACAGGTGATGAACACTGAAGCTTTCTTT. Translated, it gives CASSNQQVMNTEAFF.

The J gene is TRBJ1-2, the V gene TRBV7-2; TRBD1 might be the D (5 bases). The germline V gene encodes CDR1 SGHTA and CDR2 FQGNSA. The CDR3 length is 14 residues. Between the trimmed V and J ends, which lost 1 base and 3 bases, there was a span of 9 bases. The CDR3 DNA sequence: TGTGCCAGCAGCTTAGACAGGATGGACTATGGCTACACCTTC. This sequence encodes CASSLDRMDYGYTF.

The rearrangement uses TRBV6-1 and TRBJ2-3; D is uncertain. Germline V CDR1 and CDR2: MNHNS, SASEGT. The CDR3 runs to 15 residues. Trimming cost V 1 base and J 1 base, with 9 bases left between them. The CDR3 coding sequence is TGTGCCAGCAGTGAAGGTTGGCAGGGCACAGATACGCAGTATTTT. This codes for CASSEGWQGTDTQYF.

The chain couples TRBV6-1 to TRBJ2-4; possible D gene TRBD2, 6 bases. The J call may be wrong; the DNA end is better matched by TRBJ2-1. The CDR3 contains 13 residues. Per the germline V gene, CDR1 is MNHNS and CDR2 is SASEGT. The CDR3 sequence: CASSEGPGDEQFF. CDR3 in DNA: TGTGCCAGCAGTGAAGGACCGGGAGATGAGCAGTTCTTC.

The CDR3 protein is CASSYPRGTDTQYF. The CDR3 DNA is TGTGCCAGCAGTTACCCCAGGGGGACAGATACGCAGTATTTT. This chain joins TRBV7-4 and TRBJ2-3; TRBD1 agrees at 7 bases. V dropped 6 bases and J dropped 3; count of bases not matched to a gene: 6. Germline V CDR1 and CDR2: SGHVT, SQSDAQ. The CDR3 covers 14 residues.

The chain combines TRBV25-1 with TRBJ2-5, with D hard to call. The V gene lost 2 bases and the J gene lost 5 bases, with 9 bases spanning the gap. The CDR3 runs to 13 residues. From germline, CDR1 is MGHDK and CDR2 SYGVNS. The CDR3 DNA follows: TGTGCCAGCAGTGAAAACGTAGGGGAGACCCAGTACTTC. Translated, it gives CASSENVGETQYF.

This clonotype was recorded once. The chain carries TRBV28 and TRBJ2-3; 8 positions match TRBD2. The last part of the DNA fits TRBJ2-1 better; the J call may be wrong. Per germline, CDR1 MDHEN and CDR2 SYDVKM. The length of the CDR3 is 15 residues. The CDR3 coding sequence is TGTGCCAGCAGTGCCACTAGCGGACTTAGGGATGAGCAGTTCTTC. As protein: CASSATSGLRDEQFF.

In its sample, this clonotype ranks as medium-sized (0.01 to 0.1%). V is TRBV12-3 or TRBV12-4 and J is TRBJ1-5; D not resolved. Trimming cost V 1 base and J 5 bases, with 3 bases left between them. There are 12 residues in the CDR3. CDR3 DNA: TGTGCCAGCAGTTTAGGGGATCAGCCCCAGCATTTT. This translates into CASSLGDQPQHF.

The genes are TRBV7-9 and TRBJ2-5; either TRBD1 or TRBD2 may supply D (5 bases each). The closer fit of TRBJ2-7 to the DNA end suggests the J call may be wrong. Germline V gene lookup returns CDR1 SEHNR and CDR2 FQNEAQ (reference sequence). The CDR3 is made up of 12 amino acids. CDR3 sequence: CASSFRGDEQYF. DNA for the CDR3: TGTGCCAGCAGCTTCAGAGGGGACGAGCAGTACTTC.

CDR3 in DNA: TGTGCCACCCGGGGACTAGCGGAGACAGATACGCAGTATTTT. This gives the protein CATRGLAETDTQYF. The chain couples TRBV24-1 to TRBJ2-3; 11 bases are a match to TRBD2. The CDR3 contains 14 residues. From germline, CDR1 is KGHDR and CDR2 SFDVKD. The V and J ends lost 9 bases and 3 bases, in that order; junction bases with no gene match: 4.

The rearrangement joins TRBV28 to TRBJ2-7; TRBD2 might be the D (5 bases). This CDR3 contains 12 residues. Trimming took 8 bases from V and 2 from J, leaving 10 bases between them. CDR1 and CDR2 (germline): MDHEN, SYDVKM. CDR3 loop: CASSSGPYEQYF. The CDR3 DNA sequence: TGTGCCAGCTCAAGCGGTCCCTACGAGCAGTACTTC. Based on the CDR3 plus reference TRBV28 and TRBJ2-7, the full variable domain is DVKVTQSSRYLVKRTGEKVFLECVQDMDHENMFWYRQDPGLGLRLIYFSYDVKMKEKGDIPEGYSVSREKKERFSLILESASTNQTSMYLCASSSGPYEQYFGPGTRLTVT.

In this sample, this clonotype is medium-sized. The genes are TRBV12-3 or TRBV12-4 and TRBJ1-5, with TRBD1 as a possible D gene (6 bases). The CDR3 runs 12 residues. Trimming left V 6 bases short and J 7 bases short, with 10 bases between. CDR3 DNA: TGTGCCAGCAGCACACAGGGACAGCCCCAGCATTTT. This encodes CASSTQGQPQHF.

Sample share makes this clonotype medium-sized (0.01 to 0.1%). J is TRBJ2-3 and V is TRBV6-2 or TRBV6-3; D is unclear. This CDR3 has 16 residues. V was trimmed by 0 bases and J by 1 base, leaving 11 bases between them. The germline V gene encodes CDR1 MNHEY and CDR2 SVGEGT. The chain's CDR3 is CASSYSAVRRTDTQYF. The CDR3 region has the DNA TGTGCCAGCAGTTACTCGGCGGTTAGACGCACAGATACGCAGTATTTT.

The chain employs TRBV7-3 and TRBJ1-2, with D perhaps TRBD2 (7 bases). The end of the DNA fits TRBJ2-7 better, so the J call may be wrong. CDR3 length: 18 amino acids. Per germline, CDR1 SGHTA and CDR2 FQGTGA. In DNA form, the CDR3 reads TGTGCCAGCAGCTTAGGATCGGTGGTAGGGGGGGCCGGGGATGAGCAGTACTTC. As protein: CASSLGSVVGGAGDEQYF.

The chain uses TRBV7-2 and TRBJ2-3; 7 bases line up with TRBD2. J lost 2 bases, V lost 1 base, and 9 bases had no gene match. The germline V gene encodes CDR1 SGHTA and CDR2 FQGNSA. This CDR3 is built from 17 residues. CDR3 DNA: TGTGCCAGCAGCTTAGGGGAAGGCGGGAGCCTCACAGATACGCAGTATTTT. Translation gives CASSLGEGGSLTDTQYF.

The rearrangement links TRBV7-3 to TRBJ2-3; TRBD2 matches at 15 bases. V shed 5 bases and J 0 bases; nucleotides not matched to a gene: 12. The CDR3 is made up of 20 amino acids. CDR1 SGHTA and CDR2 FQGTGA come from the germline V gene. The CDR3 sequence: CASSLGGLAGGMSSTDTQYF. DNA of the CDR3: TGTGCCAGCAGCCTGGGGGGACTAGCGGGGGGCATGAGTAGCACAGATACGCAGTATTTT.

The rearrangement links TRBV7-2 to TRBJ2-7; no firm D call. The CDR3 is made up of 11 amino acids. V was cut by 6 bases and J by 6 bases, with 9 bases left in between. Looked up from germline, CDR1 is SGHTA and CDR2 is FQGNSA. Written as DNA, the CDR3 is TGTGCCAGCAGTTACAGTATCGAGCAGTACTTC. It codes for CASSYSIEQYF.

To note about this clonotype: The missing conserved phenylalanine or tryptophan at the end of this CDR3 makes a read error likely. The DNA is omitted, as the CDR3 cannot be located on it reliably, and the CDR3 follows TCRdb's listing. This CDR3 is CASSQGLA. This rearrangement joins TRBV7-6 to TRBJ2-6; the D call TRBD2 from the table was never checked on the DNA. Germline CDR1 SGHVS, CDR2 FNYEAQ. The CDR3 adds up to 8 amino acids, both ends counted.

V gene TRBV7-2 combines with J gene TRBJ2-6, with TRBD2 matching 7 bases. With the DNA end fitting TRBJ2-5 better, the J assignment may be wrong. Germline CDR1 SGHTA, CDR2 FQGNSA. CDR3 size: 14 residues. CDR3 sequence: CASTISREEKTQYF. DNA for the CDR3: TGTGCCAGCACCATTTCCCGGGAGGAAAAGACCCAGTACTTC.